The rows below give T cell receptor beta chains drawn from one sample of a study of blood T cell repertoires in COVID-19. Assay: immunoSEQ multiplex PCR; the TCRdb copy retains only in-frame clones and omits some. The sample shows approximately 320,000 clones, about 92% of them seen only once. Sequencing used PBMCs or T cells enriched from blood (not recorded which). The receptors were sampled from a man in his fifties or sixties who had recovered from COVID-19. Each CDR3 is given with its conserved first and last residue. Fields, in order: D gene, clone size, J gene, V gene, CDR3 protein, CDR3 DNA. The D gene is left open where the match is weak. Clone sizes are given selectively: once, few, many, or a class where the clone is expanded.

>TRBD1|NA|TRBJ2-7|TRBV19
CASSIVTGATYEQYF
TGTGCCAGTAGTATAGTTACAGGGGCAACCTACGAGCAGTACTTC
>TRBD1|NA|TRBJ1-4|TRBV10-3
CAISGTGDEKLFF
TGTGCCATCAGTGGGACAGGGGATGAAAAACTGTTTTTT
>NA|once|TRBJ1-2|TRBV4-3
CASSLGKGQGYGYTF
TGCGCCAGCAGCCTAGGCAAAGGGCAGGGATATGGCTACACCTTC
>NA|NA|TRBJ2-5|TRBV7-9
CASSLGQLAGVETQYF
TGTGCCAGCAGCTTAGGGCAATTAGCAGGGGTGGAGACCCAGTACTTC
>TRBD2|NA|TRBJ2-3|TRBV6-5
CASRLAGGALDTQYF
TGTGCCAGCAGACTAGCGGGGGGGGCACTTGATACGCAGTATTTT
>TRBD1|NA|TRBJ1-1|TRBV7-8
CASSLDRGNTEAFF
TGTGCCAGCAGCTTAGACAGGGGGAACACTGAAGCTTTCTTT
>NA|once|TRBJ2-7|TRBV18
CASSPLGGAGDEQYF
TGTGCCAGCTCACCACTGGGGGGCGCGGGGGACGAGCAGTACTTC
>TRBD2|NA|TRBJ2-3|TRBV25-1
CASSGRAGVGTDTQYF
TGTGCCAGCAGTGGTAGAGCGGGAGTCGGCACAGATACGCAGTATTTT
>NA|once|TRBJ2-3|TRBV30
CASYTDTQYF
TGTGCCTCTTACACAGATACGCAGTATTTT
>NA|NA|TRBJ1-5|TRBV12-5
CASGFSGNQPQHF
TGTGCTAGTGGTTTTTCGGGGAATCAGCCCCAGCATTTT
>TRBD1|NA|TRBJ2-1|TRBV7-9
CASSVDRVDEQFF
TGTGCCAGCAGCGTCGACAGGGTCGATGAGCAGTTCTTC
>NA|NA|TRBJ2-3|TRBV10-3
CATKAGSTDTQYF
TGTGCCACCAAAGCGGGTAGCACAGATACGCAGTATTTT
>NA|NA|TRBJ2-2|TRBV4-1
CASQGYGRQGSEWELFF
TGCGCCAGCCAGGGTTATGGTCGGCAGGGGAGTGAGTGGGAGCTGTTTTTT
>TRBD1|NA|TRBJ1-1|TRBV18
CASSPFNLGGNTEAFF
TGTGCCAGCTCACCATTTAATTTAGGGGGCAACACTGAAGCTTTCTTT
>TRBD1|NA|TRBJ1-6|TRBV4-2
CASSQDGPARGLSYNSPLHF
TGTGCCAGCAGCCAAGATGGACCGGCCAGGGGGCTCAGCTATAATTCACCCCTCCACTTT
>NA|NA|TRBJ1-4|TRBV15
CATSGQVVTNEKLFF
TGTGCCACCAGCGGGCAGGTCGTCACTAATGAAAAACTGTTTTTT
>NA|NA|TRBJ1-2|TRBV25-1
CASSERYEGTGYTF
TGTGCCAGCAGTGAACGATATGAGGGTACCGGCTACACCTTC
>NA|NA|TRBJ2-4|TRBV18
CASSPPGGQNIQYF
TGTGCCAGCTCTCCCCCGGGGGGCCAAAACATTCAGTACTTC
>NA|NA|TRBJ1-5|TRBV6-5
CASRSLIRDQPQHF
TGTGCCAGCCGATCTTTGATTCGGGATCAGCCCCAGCATTTT
>NA|NA|TRBJ1-2|TRBV4-3
CASSQAPWGGDLPTF
TGCGCCAGCAGCCAAGCCCCCTGGGGGGGGGATCTGCCCACCTTC
>NA|NA|TRBJ2-2|TRBV24-1
CATSTSGTPTGELFF
TGTGCCACCAGCACTTCCGGGACACCGACCGGGGAGCTGTTTTTT
>NA|NA|TRBJ1-6|TRBV18
CASSPTTKPNSPLHF
TGTGCCAGCTCACCTACGACAAAACCGAATTCACCCCTCCACTTT
>NA|once|TRBJ1-1|TRBV30
CAWSRQDNTEAFF
TGTGCCTGGAGTCGACAGGACAACACTGAAGCTTTCTTT
>NA|NA|TRBJ1-5|TRBV5-6
CASSLGQGLDQPQHF
TGTGCCAGCAGCTTGGGGCAGGGATTAGATCAGCCCCAGCATTTT
>TRBD1|NA|TRBJ1-1|TRBV29-1
CSVVYRGTEAFF
TGCAGCGTTGTATACAGGGGGACTGAAGCTTTCTTT
>NA|NA|TRBJ2-2|TRBV7-9
CASSLSRGSGELFF
TGTGCCAGCAGCTTATCTAGGGGTAGCGGGGAGCTGTTTTTT
>TRBD2|NA|TRBJ2-5|TRBV9
CASSAAASGGTQYF
TGTGCCAGCAGCGCCGCCGCGAGCGGGGGGACCCAGTACTTC
>NA|NA|TRBJ2-1|TRBV20-1
CSASRQRDEQFF
TGCAGTGCTAGTAGGCAGAGGGATGAGCAGTTCTTC
>NA|NA|TRBJ2-7|TRBV25-1
CASSESGGQFSYEQYF
TGTGCCAGCAGTGAATCCGGGGGGCAGTTTTCCTACGAGCAGTACTTC
>NA|NA|TRBJ1-1|TRBV3-1/TRBV3-2
CASSQDLRSGAFF
TGTGCCAGCAGCCAAGATCTGAGGTCGGGGGCTTTCTTT
>NA|NA|TRBJ1-4|TRBV15
CATSRFQGLNNEKLFF
TGTGCCACCAGCAGGTTTCAGGGACTGAATAATGAAAAACTGTTTTTT
>NA|few|TRBJ1-2|TRBV29-1
CSASQLGGGYTF
TGCAGCGCCTCCCAACTCGGCGGTGGCTACACCTTC
>TRBD1|NA|TRBJ1-2|TRBV19
CASSIPTGAGYTF
TGTGCCAGTAGTATACCTACAGGGGCGGGCTACACCTTC
>TRBD1|NA|TRBJ2-7|TRBV5-1
CASSLATGQGIWEQYF
TGCGCCAGCAGCTTGGCCACGGGACAGGGGATTTGGGAGCAGTACTTC
>NA|NA|TRBJ1-1|TRBV19
CASSIEPTGMNTEAFF
TGTGCCAGTAGTATAGAACCGACAGGTATGAACACTGAAGCTTTCTTT
>TRBD1|NA|TRBJ1-6|TRBV9
CASGQVGSPLHF
TGTGCCAGCGGACAGGTTGGTTCTCCCCTCCACTTT
>NA|NA|TRBJ2-4|TRBV2
CASSLPGFFKNIQYF
TGTGCCAGCAGCCTCCCAGGGTTCTTCAAAAACATTCAGTACTTC
>NA|NA|TRBJ1-1|TRBV6-4
CASSLAGITEAFF
TGTGCCAGCAGTCTCGCGGGGATCACTGAAGCTTTCTTT
>NA|NA|TRBJ2-7|TRBV7-8
CASSSIGGYPYEQYF
TGTGCCAGCAGCTCAATCGGCGGATACCCCTACGAGCAGTACTTC
>NA|once|TRBJ1-5|TRBV18
CASSPGEGSLQPQHF
TGTGCCAGCTCACCAGGGGAAGGGAGTCTTCAGCCCCAGCATTTT
>TRBD1|NA|TRBJ1-1|TRBV5-4
CASSSSRQGGTEAFF
TGTGCCAGCAGCTCTTCTCGACAGGGGGGCACTGAAGCTTTCTTT
>TRBD1|NA|TRBJ1-1|TRBV6-5
CASSHRGTEAFF
TGTGCCAGCAGTCACAGGGGAACTGAAGCTTTCTTT
>TRBD2|NA|TRBJ2-1|TRBV4-1
CASSQKAGAGYNEQFF
TGCGCCAGCAGCCAAAAAGCGGGAGCAGGGTACAATGAGCAGTTCTTC
>TRBD2|NA|TRBJ2-1|TRBV6-4
CASSLQAGAGEQFF
TGTGCCAGCAGCCTACAAGCGGGAGCCGGGGAGCAGTTCTTC
>TRBD2|NA|TRBJ2-4|TRBV24-1
CATSGSSGAKNIQYF
TGTGCCACCAGTGGATCTAGCGGAGCCAAAAACATTCAGTACTTC
>NA|NA|TRBJ2-1|TRBV11-3
CASSLGGGGEQFF
TGTGCCAGCAGCTTAGGAGGTGGAGGTGAGCAGTTCTTC
>TRBD1|NA|TRBJ1-2|TRBV30
CAWSRPGGQVGGYTF
TGTGCCTGGTCCCGACCCGGGGGACAGGTAGGCGGCTACACCTTC
>NA|NA|TRBJ1-3|TRBV19
CASSIPHRNTIYF
TGTGCCAGTAGTATCCCTCACAGAAACACCATATATTTT
>TRBD1|NA|TRBJ1-6|TRBV4-1
CASSQKIGTGDSPLHF
TGCGCCAGCAGCCAAAAAATCGGGACAGGGGATTCACCCCTCCACTTT
>NA|NA|TRBJ2-2|TRBV4-1
CASSQDRNTGELFF
TGCGCCAGCAGCCAAGATCGGAACACCGGGGAGCTGTTTTTT
>NA|NA|TRBJ1-4|TRBV2
CASRDRSTNEKLFF
TGTGCCAGCAGAGACAGGTCAACTAATGAAAAACTGTTTTTT
>NA|few|TRBJ1-5|TRBV5-1
CASSTTGNSNQPQHF
TGCGCCAGCAGCACCACAGGAAATAGCAATCAGCCCCAGCATTTT
>NA|once|TRBJ1-2|TRBV28
CASSLTETYGYTF
TGTGCCAGCAGTTTGACAGAGACCTATGGCTACACCTTC
>TRBD1|NA|TRBJ1-6|TRBV27
CASSPRTGYSSPLHF
TGTGCCAGCAGTCCGAGGACAGGGTATAGCTCACCCCTCCACTTT
>NA|few|TRBJ1-6|TRBV27
CASSLQGIYNSPLHF
TGTGCCAGCAGTTTACAGGGGATCTATAATTCACCCCTCCACTTT
>TRBD2|NA|TRBJ2-1|TRBV29-1
CSVEDPGRGPYNEQFF
TGCAGCGTTGAAGACCCAGGGAGGGGACCTTACAATGAGCAGTTCTTC
>NA|once|TRBJ1-1|TRBV7-8
CASSLSGNTEAFF
TGTGCCAGCAGCTTATCGGGGAACACTGAAGCTTTCTTT
>NA|NA|TRBJ1-3|TRBV12-3/TRBV12-4
CASSPSSGNTIYF
TGTGCCAGCAGTCCGTCCTCTGGAAACACCATATATTTT
>NA|NA|TRBJ2-7|TRBV7-9
CASSSPGEQYF
TGTGCCAGCAGCTCCCCGGGCGAGCAGTACTTC
>NA|NA|TRBJ1-2|TRBV29-1
CSVEDTGVNYGYTF
TGCAGCGTTGAAGATACTGGAGTGAACTATGGCTACACCTTC